These 28 T cell receptor beta chains were sequenced from one sample in a study of shared clonotypes between healthy human individuals (dated by TCRdb to the early 2020s). The library was prepared using the immunoSEQ multiplex PCR assay. TCRdb's version of the immuneACCESS table is confined to in-frame rearrangements and falls short of the full clone set. An unresolved V gene accounts for under half of the shortfall where checked; the remainder is of unknown origin. The sample table lists roughly 1.5 million clones, 95% to 99% of them with a count of one. The ten largest make up approximately 0.44% of the sample. Sequenced input: naive CD4+ T cells sorted from blood. The sample's cell subset or site label is to be understood as: CD45RA+ positively selected. The receptors were gathered from a man younger than 45 in good health.

The CDR3 DNA sequence: TGTGCCAGCTCACCACAGTCCGCGGGGTACAATGAGCAGTTCTTC. It translates to CASSPQSAGYNEQFF. The chain is built from TRBV18 and TRBJ2-1, with a tentative D call TRBD2 (6 bases). The CDR3 is made up of 15 amino acids. Between the trimmed V and J ends, which lost 1 base and 4 bases, there was a span of 11 bases. The germline V gene has CDR1 KGHSH and CDR2 LQKENI.

The chain uses TRBV7-5 and TRBJ2-5; no check of the table's D call, TRBD2, against the DNA was made. TRBV7-5 is termed a pseudogene. The CDR3 has 15 amino acids. The CDR3 DNA follows: TGTGCCAGCAGCTTACCGGGACTAGTGATAGAGACCCAGTACTTC. Translation gives CASSLPGLVIETQYF.

As concerns this clone: One junction end disagrees with the germline gene, perhaps due to a read error. As DNA, the CDR3 is TGTGCCAGCGGACTAGCGGGAGGGCCTTCCTCCAATGAGCAGTTCTTC. Translated, it gives CASGLAGGPSSNEQFF. The chain links TRBV6-6 to TRBJ2-1; 15 bases match TRBD2. This CDR3 region has 16 residues. Germline loops: CDR1 MNHNY, CDR2 SVGAGI (reference sequence).

This clone was detected once. The chain has TRBV7-3 and TRBJ2-2; D gene unclear. The CDR3 runs 14 residues. With 3 bases removed from V and 0 bases from J, the gap between germline ends came to 5 bases. Per the germline V gene, CDR1 is SGHTA and CDR2 is FQGTGA. CDR3 bases: TGTGCCAGCAGCTTCTCCCCGAACACCGGGGAGCTGTTTTTT. Translating it yields CASSFSPNTGELFF.

The chain employs TRBV28 and TRBJ1-3; no clear D. Deletions cut 3 bases from V and 0 bases from J, with 6 bases between. Germline CDR1 reads MDHEN; CDR2 reads SYDVKM. This CDR3 comprises 14 residues. The CDR3 sequence is CASSFRRSGNTIYF. The DNA for the CDR3 is TGTGCCAGCAGTTTCAGGCGCTCTGGAAACACCATATATTTT.

The chain joins TRBV14 to TRBJ2-1; TRBD1 is a possible D gene (7 bases). CDR1 and CDR2 (germline): SGHDN, FVKESK. Trimming cost V 2 bases and J 7 bases, with 33 bases left between them. The CDR3 spans 21 residues. Here the CDR3 reads CASSQPRDRGGISPFQNEQFF. In DNA, the CDR3 is TGTGCCAGCAGCCAACCTAGGGACAGAGGGGGGATCAGTCCCTTCCAAAATGAGCAGTTCTTC.

The rearrangement uses TRBV6-6 and TRBJ2-7, with a tentative D call TRBD2 (6 bases). CDR1 is MNHNY and CDR2 is SVGAGI in the germline V gene (reference sequence). This CDR3 is 14 amino acids long. The V and J ends lost 2 bases and 5 bases respectively, with 13 bases between them. The CDR3 nucleotides read TGTGCCAGCAGTTACCAGCGGGCCCCCCACGAGCAGTACTTC. Translation: CASSYQRAPHEQYF.

The chain joins TRBV28 to TRBJ2-1; a possible D gene is TRBD1 (5 bases). V shed 3 bases and J shed 7 bases, with 10 bases lying between them. CDR1 and CDR2 from the germline V gene are MDHEN and SYDVKM. This CDR3 contains 13 residues. The CDR3 here is CASSLDISNEQFF. For the CDR3, the DNA is TGTGCCAGCAGTTTGGACATCTCGAATGAGCAGTTCTTC.

This clone is a singleton in its sample. V gene TRBV19 combines with J gene TRBJ2-2, with TRBD1 identical over 10 bases. Germline lookup yields CDR1 LNHDA and CDR2 SQIVND (reference sequence). The CDR3 is 17 amino acids. J was trimmed by 1 base and V by 2 bases; bases with no gene match: 4. In nucleotides, the CDR3 is TGTGCCAGTAGTATACGGACAGGGGGAATGAACACCGGGGAGCTGTTTTTT. Protein: CASSIRTGGMNTGELFF.

The table lists this clone with a count of one. This chain links TRBV10-3 with TRBJ2-7; possible D gene TRBD2, 5 bases. The V end was cut by 8 bases, the J end by 0 bases, with 14 bases between. Germline V gene lookup returns CDR1 ENHRY and CDR2 SYGVKD. This CDR3 comprises 14 residues. The CDR3 nucleotides read TGTGCCATCGGATCAGCGGTGAGCTCCTACGAGCAGTACTTC. It translates to CAIGSAVSSYEQYF.

The chain recombines TRBV10-1 with TRBJ2-1; TRBD2 is a possible D gene (6 bases). The V end was cut by 2 bases, the J end by 4 bases, with 9 bases between. CDR1 WNHNN and CDR2 SYGVQD come from the germline V gene (reference sequence). This CDR3 region has 14 residues. The CDR3 sequence is CASSEAGMYNEQFF. The CDR3 DNA reads TGCGCCAGCAGTGAGGCGGGAATGTACAATGAGCAGTTCTTC.

The chain recombines TRBV28 with TRBJ1-5; D is unclear. The germline V gene has CDR1 MDHEN and CDR2 SYDVKM. Trimming shortened V by 1 base and J by 7 bases, and 5 bases separated the two germline ends. This CDR3 comprises 12 residues. CDR3 sequence reads: CASSLSQQPQHF. Written as DNA, the CDR3 is TGTGCCAGCAGTTTATCACAGCAGCCCCAGCATTTT.

This chain connects TRBV9 to TRBJ2-7, with TRBD2 matching over 7 bases. The germline V gene encodes CDR1 SGDLS and CDR2 YYNGEE. The CDR3 is 15 residues long. Unmatched junction bases numbered 6, after V lost 3 bases and J lost 0 bases. As DNA, the CDR3 is TGTGCCAGCAGCGCCGGGGGACTAAGCTCCTACGAGCAGTACTTC. The encoded protein is CASSAGGLSSYEQYF.

The chain couples TRBV28 to TRBJ1-1; D unclear. This CDR3 has 13 residues. The germline CDR1 and CDR2 sequences are MDHEN and SYDVKM. Trimming shortened V by 2 bases and J by 3 bases, and 7 bases separated the two germline ends. CDR3: CASSLPRDTEAFF. The CDR3 nucleotides are TGTGCCAGCAGTTTACCAAGAGACACTGAAGCTTTCTTT.

The rearrangement uses TRBV15 and TRBJ2-2; TRBD2 aligns across 12 bases. Looked up from germline, CDR1 is LNHNV and CDR2 is YYDKDF (reference sequence). V shed 8 bases, J shed 1 base, and the junction held 11 bases outside the gene matches. This CDR3 region has 18 residues. The CDR3 sequence is CATLMTSGSYLNTGELFF. CDR3 coding DNA: TGTGCCACCCTCATGACTAGCGGGAGTTATCTGAACACCGGGGAGCTGTTTTTT.

The chain joins TRBV7-2 to TRBJ2-7; TRBD1 matches 7 bases. Germline values: CDR1 SGHTA, CDR2 FQGNSA. With 4 bases clipped from V and 7 bases from J, the junction kept 7 bases outside the gene matches. The CDR3 covers 13 residues. The CDR3 region has the DNA TGTGCCAGCAGCTCCTCGACAGGGCGGGAGCAGTACTTC. As protein: CASSSSTGREQYF.

The chain joins TRBV4-3 to TRBJ1-5, with a weak D call TRBD1 (5 bases). Trimming removed 0 bases at V and 5 bases at J, with 8 bases between. The germline V gene has CDR1 LGHNA and CDR2 YSLEER. The CDR3 runs to 14 residues. CDR3 nucleotide sequence: TGCGCCAGCAGCCAAGATAAGGGGTATCAGCCCCAGCATTTT. This sequence encodes CASSQDKGYQPQHF.

V usage is TRBV29-1 and J usage is TRBJ1-2; TRBD1 aligns across 7 bases. CDR3 length: 11 amino acids. The trim removed 6 bases at V and 8 bases at J, leaving 6 bases unmatched. Germline V gene sequence: CDR1 SQVTM, CDR2 ANQGSEA. The CDR3 bases are TGCAGCGTCCAGGGGGGCGACGGCTACACCTTC. Translation gives CSVQGGDGYTF. The full variable domain, rest sourced from reference TRBV29-1 and TRBJ1-2, is SAVISQKPSRDICQRGTSLTIQCQVDSQVTMMFWYRQQPGQSLTLIATANQGSEATYESGFVIDKFPISRPNLTFSTLTVSNMSPEDSSIYLCSVQGGDGYTFGSGTRLTVV.

This chain uses TRBV29-1 with TRBJ2-1; D perhaps matches TRBD2 (6 bases). The CDR3 contains 14 residues. The V and J ends lost 5 bases and 1 base respectively, with 12 bases between them. Germline V gene data show CDR1 as SQVTM and CDR2 as ANQGSEA. CDR3 sequence (DNA): TGCAGCGTTCGTGATCTAGCGTCCTACAATGAGCAGTTCTTC. As protein: CSVRDLASYNEQFF.

V gene TRBV29-1 combines with J gene TRBJ2-4; no definite D call. The CDR3 consists of 11 residues. The V end lost 5 bases, the J end lost 6 bases, and 8 bases lay between the germline ends. CDR1 is SQVTM and CDR2 is ANQGSEA in the germline V gene. CDR3 in DNA: TGCAGCGTTTACGCAGGAAACATTCAGTACTTC. The encoded protein is CSVYAGNIQYF.

The chain recombines TRBV13 with TRBJ2-5, with 12 bases matching TRBD2. CDR1 is PRHDT, CDR2 FYEKMQ, per germline (reference sequence). V shed 7 bases, J shed 7 bases, and the junction held 7 bases outside the gene matches. The CDR3 has 14 amino acids. The CDR3, as DNA: TGTGCCAGCAAGCTAGCGGGAGGGCCGGGGACCCAGTACTTC. Amino acid sequence: CASKLAGGPGTQYF.

V is TRBV5-3 and J is TRBJ2-5; D gene ambiguous. TRBV5-3 is classed as an ORF, of uncertain function. CDR3 size: 13 residues. V lost 3 bases, J lost 9 bases, and 15 bases lay in between. The CDR3 DNA reads TGTGCCAGAAGCTACCCCCCTAAGAAGGCCCAGTACTTC. Translation: CARSYPPKKAQYF.

The chain is built from TRBV10-1 and TRBJ2-2; D possibly corresponds to TRBD1 (6 bases). The CDR3 contains 17 residues. Trimming took off 3 bases at V and 2 bases at J, with 16 bases between the two ends. Per the germline V gene, CDR1 is WNHNN and CDR2 is SYGVQD (reference sequence). CDR3 sequence: CASSDIRTARNTGELFF. The DNA for the CDR3 is TGCGCCAGCAGTGACATCCGGACAGCCCGTAACACCGGGGAGCTGTTTTTT.

This chain joins TRBV5-4 and TRBJ2-7; D unclear. This CDR3 region has 11 residues. Germline loops: CDR1 SGHNT, CDR2 YYREEE (reference sequence). The CDR3 DNA reads as TGTGCTTTTACCACACGAAGGGAGCAGTACTTC. As protein: CAFTTRREQYF.

The chain recombines TRBV18 with TRBJ1-1, with unresolved D. V lost 2 bases and J lost 1, with 8 bases in between. Germline V CDR1 and CDR2: KGHSH, LQKENI. There are 14 residues in the CDR3. As DNA, the CDR3 is TGTGCCAGCTCACCAAGTTTTACGAACACTGAAGCTTTCTTT. Protein: CASSPSFTNTEAFF. The full variable domain, rest sourced from reference TRBV18 and TRBJ1-1, is NAGVMQNPRHLVRRRGQEARLRCSPMKGHSHVYWYRQLPEEGLKFMVYLQKENIIDESGMPKERFSAEFPKEGPSILRIQQVVRGDSAAYFCASSPSFTNTEAFFGQGTRLTVV.

The CDR3 region has the DNA TGTGCCAGCAGTTTAGATTTGCGGGAGGGCACAGATACGCAGTATTTT. Translating it yields CASSLDLREGTDTQYF. V is TRBV28 and J is TRBJ2-3, with 8 bases identical to TRBD2. Looked up from germline, CDR1 is MDHEN and CDR2 is SYDVKM. The V and J ends lost 2 bases and 1 base, in that order; junction bases with no gene match: 5. The CDR3 totals 16 residues.

CDR3 nucleotide sequence: TGTGCCAGCAGAAGGCAGGGAGGGACCTACGAGCAGTACTTC. Its translation is CASRRQGGTYEQYF. The rearrangement uses TRBV6-5 and TRBJ2-7; the match to TRBD2 covers 7 bases. The CDR3 contains 14 residues. Per the germline V gene, CDR1 is MNHEY and CDR2 is SVGAGI. Trimming took 6 bases from V and 2 from J; bases not matched to a gene: 7.

The V gene is TRBV5-1, the J gene TRBJ2-3; 7 nucleotides align to TRBD2. The CDR3 spans 15 residues. The germline V gene has CDR1 SGHRS and CDR2 YFSETQ. Germline trimming cut 4 bases from V and 3 bases from J; bases unmatched to any gene: 8. The CDR3 region is CASSHQAGRTDTQYF. In DNA, the CDR3 is TGCGCCAGCAGCCACCAAGCGGGAAGGACAGATACGCAGTATTTT.